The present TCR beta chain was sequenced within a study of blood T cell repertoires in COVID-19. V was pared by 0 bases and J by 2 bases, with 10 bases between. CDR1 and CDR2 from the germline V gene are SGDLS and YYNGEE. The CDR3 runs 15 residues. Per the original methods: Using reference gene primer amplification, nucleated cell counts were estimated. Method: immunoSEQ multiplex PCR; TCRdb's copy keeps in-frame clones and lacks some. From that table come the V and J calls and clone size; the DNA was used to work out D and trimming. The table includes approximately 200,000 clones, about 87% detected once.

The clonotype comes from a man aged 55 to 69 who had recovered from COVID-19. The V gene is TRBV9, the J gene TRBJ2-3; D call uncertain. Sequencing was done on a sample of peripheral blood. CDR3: CASSVGGGPTDTQYF. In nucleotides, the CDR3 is TGTGCCAGCAGCGTAGGTGGCGGTCCCACAGATACGCAGTATTTT.